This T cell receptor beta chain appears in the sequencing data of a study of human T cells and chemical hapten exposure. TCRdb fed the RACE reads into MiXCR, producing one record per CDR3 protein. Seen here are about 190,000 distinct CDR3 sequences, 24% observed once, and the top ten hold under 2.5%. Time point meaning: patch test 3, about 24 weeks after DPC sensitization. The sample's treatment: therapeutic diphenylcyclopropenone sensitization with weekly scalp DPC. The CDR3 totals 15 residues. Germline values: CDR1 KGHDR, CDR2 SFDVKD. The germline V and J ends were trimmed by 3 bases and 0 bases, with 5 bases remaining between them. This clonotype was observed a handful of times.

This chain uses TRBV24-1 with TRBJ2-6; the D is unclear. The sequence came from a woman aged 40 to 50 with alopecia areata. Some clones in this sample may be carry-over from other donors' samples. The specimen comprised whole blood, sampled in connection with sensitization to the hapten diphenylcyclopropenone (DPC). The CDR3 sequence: CATSDPRSGANVLTF. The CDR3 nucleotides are TGTGCCACCAGTGATCCACGCTCTGGGGCCAACGTCCTGACTTTC.